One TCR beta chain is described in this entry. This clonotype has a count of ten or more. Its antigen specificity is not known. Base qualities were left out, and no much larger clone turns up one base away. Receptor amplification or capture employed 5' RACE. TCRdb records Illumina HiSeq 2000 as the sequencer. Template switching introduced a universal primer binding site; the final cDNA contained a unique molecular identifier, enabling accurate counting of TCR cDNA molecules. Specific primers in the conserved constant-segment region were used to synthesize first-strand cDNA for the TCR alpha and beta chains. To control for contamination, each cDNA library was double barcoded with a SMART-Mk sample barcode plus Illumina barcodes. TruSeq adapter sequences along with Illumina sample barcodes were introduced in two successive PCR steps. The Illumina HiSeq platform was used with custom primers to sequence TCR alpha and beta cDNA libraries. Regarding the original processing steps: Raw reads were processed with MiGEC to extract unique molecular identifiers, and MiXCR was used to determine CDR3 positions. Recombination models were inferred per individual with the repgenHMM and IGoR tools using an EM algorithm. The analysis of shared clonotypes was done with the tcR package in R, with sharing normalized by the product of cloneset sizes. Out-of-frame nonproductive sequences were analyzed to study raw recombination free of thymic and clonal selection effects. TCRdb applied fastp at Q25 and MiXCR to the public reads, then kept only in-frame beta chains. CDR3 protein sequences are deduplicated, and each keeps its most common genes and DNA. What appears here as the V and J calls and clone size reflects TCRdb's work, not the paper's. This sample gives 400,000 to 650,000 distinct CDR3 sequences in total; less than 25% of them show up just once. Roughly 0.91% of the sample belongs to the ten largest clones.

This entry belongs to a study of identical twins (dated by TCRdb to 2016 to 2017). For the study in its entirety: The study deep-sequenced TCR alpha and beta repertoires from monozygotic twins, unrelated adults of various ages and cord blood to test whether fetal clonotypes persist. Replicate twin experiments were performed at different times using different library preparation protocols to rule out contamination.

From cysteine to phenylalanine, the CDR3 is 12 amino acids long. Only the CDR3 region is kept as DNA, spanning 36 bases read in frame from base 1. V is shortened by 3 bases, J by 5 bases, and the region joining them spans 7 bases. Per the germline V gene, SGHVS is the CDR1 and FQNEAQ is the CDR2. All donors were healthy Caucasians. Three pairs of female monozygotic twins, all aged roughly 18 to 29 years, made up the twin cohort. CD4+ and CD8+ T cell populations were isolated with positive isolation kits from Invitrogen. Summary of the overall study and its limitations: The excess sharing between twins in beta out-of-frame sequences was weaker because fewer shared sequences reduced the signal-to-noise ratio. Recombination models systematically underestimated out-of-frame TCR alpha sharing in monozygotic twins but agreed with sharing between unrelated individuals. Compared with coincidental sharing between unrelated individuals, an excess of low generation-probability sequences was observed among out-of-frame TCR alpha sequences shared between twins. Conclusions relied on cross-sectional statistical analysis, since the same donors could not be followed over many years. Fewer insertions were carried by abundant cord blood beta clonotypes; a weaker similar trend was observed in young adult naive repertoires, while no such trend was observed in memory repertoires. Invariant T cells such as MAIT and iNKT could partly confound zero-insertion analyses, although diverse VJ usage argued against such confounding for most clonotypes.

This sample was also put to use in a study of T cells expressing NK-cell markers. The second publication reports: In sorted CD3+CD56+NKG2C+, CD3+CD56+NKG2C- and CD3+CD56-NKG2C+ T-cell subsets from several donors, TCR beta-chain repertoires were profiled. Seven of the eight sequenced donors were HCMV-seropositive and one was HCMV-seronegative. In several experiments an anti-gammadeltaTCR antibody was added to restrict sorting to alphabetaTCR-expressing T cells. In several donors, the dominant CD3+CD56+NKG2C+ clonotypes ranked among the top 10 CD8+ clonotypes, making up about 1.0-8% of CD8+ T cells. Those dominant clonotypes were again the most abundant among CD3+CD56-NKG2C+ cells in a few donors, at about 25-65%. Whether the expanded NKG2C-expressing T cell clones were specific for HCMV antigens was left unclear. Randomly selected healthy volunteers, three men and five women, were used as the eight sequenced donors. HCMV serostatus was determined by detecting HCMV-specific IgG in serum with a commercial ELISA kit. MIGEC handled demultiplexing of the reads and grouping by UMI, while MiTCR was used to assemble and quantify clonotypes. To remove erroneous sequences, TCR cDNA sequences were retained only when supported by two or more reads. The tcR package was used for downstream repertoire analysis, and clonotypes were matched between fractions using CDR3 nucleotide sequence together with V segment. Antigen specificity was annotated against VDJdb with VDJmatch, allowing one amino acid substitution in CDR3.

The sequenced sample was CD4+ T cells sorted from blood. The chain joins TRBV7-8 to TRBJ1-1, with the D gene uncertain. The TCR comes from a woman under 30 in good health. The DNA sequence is TGTGCCAGCAGCTTGTTCGGGACTGAAGCTTTCTTT. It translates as CASSLFGTEAFF.